This T cell receptor beta chain was identified during a study of CD8 T cells in Susac syndrome. Trimming took 4 bases from V and 6 from J, leaving 12 bases between them. From germline, CDR1 is SQVTM and CDR2 ANQGSEA. The length of the CDR3 is 12 residues. An amount of RNA that ranged from roughly 0.45 to 1 ug was reverse transcribed with random hexamers. From the immunoSEQ multiplex PCR reads, TCRdb called clonotypes with MiXCR, one entry per CDR3 protein. The table includes approximately 150,000 distinct CDR3 sequences, approximately 93% detected once. This receptor was taken from a human donor with multiple sclerosis. The source material was CD4+ T cells from PBMCs. The chain carries TRBV29-1 and TRBJ1-1; D unresolved. The CDR3 bases are TGCAGCGTTGTCCTAAATCTGGCTGAAGCTTTCTTT. Protein: CSVVLNLAEAFF.